The 29 T cell receptor beta chains below all came from one sample that was sequenced in a study of shared clonotypes between healthy human individuals. Profiled with immunoSEQ multiplex PCR; TCRdb holds only in-frame clones, not every one. The sample has about 2 million clones; roughly 95% are singletons. Sequencing was carried out using naive CD4+ T cells sorted from blood. Subset described: CD45RA+ positively selected. Receptor source: a man between 18 and 35 years old in good health.

This chain joins TRBV5-4 and TRBJ2-3, with 16 bases fitting TRBD2. Germline values: CDR1 SGHNT, CDR2 YYREEE (reference sequence). The CDR3 runs to 17 residues. V dropped 3 bases and J dropped 3; count of bases not matched to a gene: 4. As DNA, the CDR3 is TGTGCCAGCAGCTCGGGACTAGCGGGAGGGCCGACAGATACGCAGTATTTT. This gives the protein CASSSGLAGGPTDTQYF.

The V call is TRBV5-6, the J call TRBJ1-2; D remains unclear. The germline V gene encodes CDR1 SGHDT and CDR2 YYEEEE. Between the trimmed V and J ends, which lost 0 bases and 3 bases, there was a span of 15 bases. CDR3 length equals 16 residues. The CDR3 nucleotides are TGTGCCAGCAGCTTGGTTTCCGGGGTCCGAGACTATGGCTACACCTTC. Translated, it gives CASSLVSGVRDYGYTF.

This rearrangement joins TRBV7-2 to TRBJ2-3; TRBD2 is a possible D gene (6 bases). The germline V and J ends were trimmed by 3 bases and 6 bases, with 13 bases remaining between them. The CDR3 covers 14 residues. The germline V gene encodes CDR1 SGHTA and CDR2 FQGNSA. The CDR3 here is CASSFRTGVDTQYF. The CDR3 coding sequence is TGTGCCAGCAGCTTTAGGACGGGGGTCGATACGCAGTATTTT.

The CDR3 is CASRPGPSTDTQYF. Written as DNA, the CDR3 is TGCGCCAGCAGGCCGGGGCCGAGCACAGATACGCAGTATTTT. V is TRBV5-1 and J is TRBJ2-3; TRBD1 or TRBD2 may be the D gene (5 bases each). V was shortened by 5 bases and J by 0 bases, with 10 bases between the two germline ends. Germline V gene lookup returns CDR1 SGHRS and CDR2 YFSETQ. The CDR3 is 14 amino acids.

The rearrangement joins TRBV6-5 to TRBJ2-4, with D maybe TRBD2 (7 bases). In germline, CDR1 is MNHEY, CDR2 SVGAGI. V was pared by 5 bases and J by 3 bases, with 11 bases between. The CDR3 is 14 residues long. CDR3 DNA: TGTGCCAGCAGTGGAGGGGGGGGCAAAAACATTCAGTACTTC. Translation: CASSGGGGKNIQYF.

This clone has only one observation. The chain combines TRBV10-3 with TRBJ2-1; 9 bases line up with TRBD2. V dropped 9 bases and J dropped 2; count of bases not matched to a gene: 5. The germline V gene encodes CDR1 ENHRY and CDR2 SYGVKD. CDR3 length: 14 residues. This CDR3 is CAIDSGSAYNEQFF. The CDR3 DNA is TGTGCCATTGATAGCGGGAGCGCCTACAATGAGCAGTTCTTC.

The sample holds one count of this clone. The CDR3 loop is CASSSTGGGKTEQYF. The CDR3 DNA reads as TGTGCCAGCAGCTCGACAGGGGGCGGTAAAACCGAGCAGTACTTC. The rearrangement uses TRBV7-2 and TRBJ2-7; 10 nucleotides align to TRBD1. This CDR3 is built from 15 residues. The J segment lost 6 bases and the V segment lost 4 bases, leaving 9 bases of the junction unmatched. Germline V gene sequence: CDR1 SGHTA, CDR2 FQGNSA.

Regarding this clone: Other nucleotide sequences from this sample produce the same CDR3. This chain connects TRBV19 to TRBJ2-7; 10 bases agree with TRBD2. Germline trimming cut 5 bases from V and 2 bases from J; bases unmatched to any gene: 3. From germline, CDR1 is LNHDA and CDR2 SQIVND (reference sequence). The CDR3 consists of 14 residues. CDR3: CASSPSGGTYEQYF. CDR3 nucleotides: TGTGCCAGTAGTCCTAGCGGGGGTACCTACGAGCAGTACTTC. Full variable domain (outside the CDR3, taken from reference TRBV19 and TRBJ2-7): DGGITQSPKYLFRKEGQNVTLSCEQNLNHDAMYWYRQDPGQGLRLIYYSQIVNDFQKGDIAEGYSVSREKKESFPLTVTSAQKNPTAFYLCASSPSGGTYEQYFGPGTRLTVT.

Details on this clone: Different DNA sequences within this sample yield the same CDR3. The chain has TRBV6-1 and TRBJ1-1; D remains ambiguous. CDR1 is MNHNS and CDR2 is SASEGT in the germline V gene. This CDR3 contains 11 residues. The ends were cut back, 3 bases at V and 10 bases at J, with 9 bases in the middle. In nucleotides, the CDR3 is TGTGCCAGCAGTGAGGGTACCCGAGCTTTCTTT. It encodes CASSEGTRAFF.

This sequence joins TRBV7-3 and TRBJ2-1; D is possibly TRBD2 (5 bases). The length of the CDR3 is 16 residues. Germline CDR1 and CDR2: SGHTA and FQGTGA. Trimming took off 5 bases at V and 0 bases at J, with 14 bases between the two ends. The CDR3 DNA reads as TGTGCCAGCAGCCGGGGTGGGTCGAGCTCCTACAATGAGCAGTTCTTC. Translated, it gives CASSRGGSSSYNEQFF.

The CDR3 sequence is CASSLASLAPNEQFF. The CDR3, as DNA: TGTGCCAGCAGCTTAGCGAGCCTTGCCCCGAATGAGCAGTTCTTC. The V and J genes are TRBV7-2 and TRBJ2-1; unclear D gene. This CDR3 spans 15 amino acids. V was shortened by 0 bases and J by 7 bases, with 13 bases between the two germline ends. Germline values: CDR1 SGHTA, CDR2 FQGNSA. Full variable domain (outside the CDR3, taken from reference TRBV7-2 and TRBJ2-1): GAGVSQSPSNKVTEKGKDVELRCDPISGHTALYWYRQSLGQGLEFLIYFQGNSAPDKSGLPSDRFSAERTGGSVSTLTIQRTQQEDSAVYLCASSLASLAPNEQFFGPGTRLTVL.

This sequence joins TRBV19 and TRBJ1-6, with TRBD1 as a possible D gene (5 bases). The germline gives CDR1 LNHDA, CDR2 SQIVND (reference sequence). This CDR3 comprises 14 residues. Deletions cut 8 bases from V and 4 bases from J, with 12 bases between. The CDR3 DNA reads as TGTGCCAGTTCAGACACAGGTTATAATTCACCCCTCCACTTT. Protein: CASSDTGYNSPLHF.

The V call is TRBV5-1, the J call TRBJ1-1; tentatively, D is TRBD1 (5 bases). The germline gives CDR1 SGHRS, CDR2 YFSETQ. The CDR3 has 14 amino acids. Trimming removed 3 bases at V and 4 bases at J, with 13 bases between. Here the CDR3 reads CASSWGGGSTEAFF. In DNA form, the CDR3 reads TGCGCCAGCAGCTGGGGCGGGGGTTCCACTGAAGCTTTCTTT.

V gene TRBV5-1 combines with J gene TRBJ2-4; TRBD1 matches at 11 bases. This CDR3 has 16 residues. CDR1 is SGHRS, CDR2 YFSETQ, per germline. J gave up 7 bases and V 4 bases, and 10 bases lay outside the gene matches. In DNA form, the CDR3 reads TGCGCCAGCAGCCCACTTGGACAGGGGGCATTGAACATTCAGTACTTC. Its translation: CASSPLGQGALNIQYF.

The rearrangement links TRBV6-1 to TRBJ1-1; 7 bases map to TRBD1. The CDR3 extends over 17 amino acids. Germline values: CDR1 MNHNS, CDR2 SASEGT. V was clipped by 0 bases and J by 2 bases; unmatched bases: 9. This CDR3 reads CASSEALLGTVNTEAFF. DNA of the CDR3: TGTGCCAGCAGTGAAGCCCTTTTGGGGACAGTAAACACTGAAGCTTTCTTT.

V is TRBV30 and J is TRBJ2-2; TRBD2 might be the D (7 bases). V dropped 2 bases and J dropped 6 bases, with 16 bases sitting between them. Per the germline V gene, CDR1 is GTSNPN and CDR2 is SVGIG (reference sequence). The CDR3 totals 15 residues. The CDR3 DNA sequence: TGTGCCTGGAGTTGGGGGGGCCCCGGCCCCGGGGAGCTGTTTTTT. Protein sequence: CAWSWGGPGPGELFF. The entire variable domain, with the rest obtained from reference TRBV30 and TRBJ2-2, is as follows: SQTIHQWPATLVQPVGSPLSLECTVEGTSNPNLYWYRQAAGRGLQLLFYSVGIGQISSEVPQNLSASRPQDRQFILSSKKLLLSDSGFYLCAWSWGGPGPGELFFGEGSRLTVL.

The chain recombines TRBV18 with TRBJ1-5; D uncertain. V was cut by 6 bases and J by 0 bases, with 15 bases left in between. CDR1 KGHSH and CDR2 LQKENI come from the germline V gene. The CDR3 is 16 residues long. The CDR3 DNA reads as TGTGCCAGCTCCCTATTGACTGTGGGTAGCAATCAGCCCCAGCATTTT. This translates into CASSLLTVGSNQPQHF.

This clone was detected only once. Other nucleotide sequences in the sample specify the same CDR3. This chain joins TRBV7-2 and TRBJ2-2; perhaps TRBD2 as D (5 bases). The CDR3 totals 14 residues. Germline CDR1 SGHTA, CDR2 FQGNSA. V lost 0 bases and J lost 5, with 7 bases in between. The CDR3 nucleotides are TGTGCCAGCAGCTTAGCCAGAGGGACCGGGGAGCTGTTTTTT. Translation: CASSLARGTGELFF.

Details on this clone: Other DNA sequences within the sample encode an identical CDR3. The V call is TRBV7-9, the J call TRBJ1-1; 8 bases match TRBD1. The germline V gene has CDR1 SEHNR and CDR2 FQNEAQ (reference sequence). This CDR3 is 13 amino acids long. V gave up 5 bases and J gave up 4 bases; unmatched junction bases: 3. The CDR3 reads CASSLTGGTEAFF. CDR3 in DNA: TGTGCCAGCAGCCTAACAGGGGGCACTGAAGCTTTCTTT.

The chain recombines TRBV4-1 with TRBJ2-1; 9 bases fit TRBD1. The germline V gene has CDR1 MGHRA and CDR2 YSYEKL. After removal of 4 bases from V and 1 base from J, the junction contained 2 bases not matched to a gene. The CDR3 contains 15 residues. This chain's CDR3 is CASSPDRGSYNEQFF. For the CDR3, the DNA is TGCGCCAGCAGCCCGGACAGGGGTTCCTACAATGAGCAGTTCTTC.

This clone was seen only a few times. This rearrangement joins TRBV2 to TRBJ2-1; 12 nucleotides line up with TRBD2. V lost 6 bases to trimming and J lost 7 bases; unmatched junction nucleotides: 10. Germline V gene data show CDR1 as SNHLY and CDR2 as FYNNEI. The CDR3 loop spans 16 amino acids. The CDR3 spells CASRAVALAGGNEQFF. The DNA of the CDR3 is TGTGCCAGCAGGGCGGTCGCACTAGCGGGGGGAAATGAGCAGTTCTTC. Variable domain in full (rest from reference TRBV2 and TRBJ2-1): EPEVTQTPSHQVTQMGQEVILRCVPISNHLYFYWYRQILGQKVEFLVSFYNNEISEKSEIFDDQFSVERPDGSNFTLKIRSTKLEDSAMYFCASRAVALAGGNEQFFGPGTRLTVL.

With regard to this clone: The identical CDR3 is also encoded by other nucleotide sequences in the sample. This chain uses TRBV6-1 with TRBJ2-5; TRBD1 matches at 7 bases. Germline V CDR1 and CDR2: MNHNS, SASEGT. With V trimmed by 6 bases and J by 4 bases, 5 bases remained unmatched. This CDR3 comprises 13 residues. The CDR3 DNA reads as TGTGCCAGCAGATTGACAGGGTCAGAGACCCAGTACTTC. Translation gives CASRLTGSETQYF.

With respect to this clone: Other nucleotide sequences from this sample produce the same CDR3. V and J are TRBV30 and TRBJ1-5; perhaps TRBD1 as D (5 bases). V shed 1 base and J shed 0 bases, with 7 bases lying between them. CDR3 size: 14 residues. Germline V gives CDR1 GTSNPN, CDR2 SVGIG (reference sequence). The CDR3, as DNA: TGTGCCTGGAGTGGAGGGGTTAGCAATCAGCCCCAGCATTTT. This encodes CAWSGGVSNQPQHF.

J is TRBJ2-5 and V is TRBV5-6, with TRBD1 matching 9 bases. The CDR3 is 15 residues long. Trimming took 5 bases from V and 5 from J; bases not matched to a gene: 10. The germline CDR1 and CDR2 sequences are SGHDT and YYEEEE. As DNA, the CDR3 is TGTGCCAGCAGTTGGGACAGGGTCCGATCGGAGACCCAGTACTTC. Its translation is CASSWDRVRSETQYF.

The chain uses TRBV5-1 and TRBJ1-1; no reliable D call. Germline loops: CDR1 SGHRS, CDR2 YFSETQ. V was clipped by 1 base and J by 0 bases, with 7 bases between them. The CDR3 consists of 14 residues. The CDR3 loop is CASSLQDVNTEAFF. CDR3 bases: TGCGCCAGCAGCTTGCAGGACGTGAACACTGAAGCTTTCTTT.

The gene calls are TRBV11-2 and TRBJ1-4; D gene uncertain. V lost 6 bases and J lost 4, with 9 bases in between. The CDR3 extends over 13 amino acids. Per germline, CDR1 SGHAT and CDR2 FQNNGV. CDR3 DNA sequence: TGTGCCAGCAGGCCCCATGGTAATGAAAAACTGTTTTTT. Encoded protein: CASRPHGNEKLFF.

This clone was seen a single time. Other DNA variants within this sample encode the same CDR3. The chain has TRBV7-2 and TRBJ1-2, with D tentatively TRBD1 (5 bases). This CDR3 region has 12 residues. Germline V gene data show CDR1 as SGHTA and CDR2 as FQGNSA. V lost 6 bases, J lost 4 bases, and 9 bases lay in between. The CDR3 region has the DNA TGTGCCAGCAGTCCGGGACCCTATGGCTACACCTTC. Its protein is CASSPGPYGYTF.

The V call is TRBV30, the J call TRBJ1-3; no definite D call. CDR1 and CDR2 from the germline V gene are GTSNPN and SVGIG (reference sequence). Trimming removed 1 base at V and 0 bases at J, with 7 bases between. CDR3 length equals 14 residues. The CDR3 coding sequence is TGTGCCTGGAGTGCCTCTATCTCTGGAAACACCATATATTTT. It encodes CAWSASISGNTIYF.

J is TRBJ2-5 and V is TRBV7-2, with a weak D call TRBD1 (5 bases). The CDR3 has 15 amino acids. Germline V gives CDR1 SGHTA, CDR2 FQGNSA. V shed 5 bases and J shed 2 bases, with 15 bases lying between them. This CDR3 is CASSQGRISQETQYF. The CDR3 bases are TGTGCCAGCAGCCAGGGCAGGATCTCTCAAGAGACCCAGTACTTC.